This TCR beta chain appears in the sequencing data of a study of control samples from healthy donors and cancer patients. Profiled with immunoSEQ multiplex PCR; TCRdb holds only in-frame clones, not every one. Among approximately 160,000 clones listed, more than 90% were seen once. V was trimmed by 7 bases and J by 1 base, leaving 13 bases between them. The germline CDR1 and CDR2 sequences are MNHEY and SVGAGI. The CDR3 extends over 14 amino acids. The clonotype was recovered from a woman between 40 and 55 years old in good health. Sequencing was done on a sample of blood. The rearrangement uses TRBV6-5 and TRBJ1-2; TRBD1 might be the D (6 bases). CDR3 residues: CASTGTGHNYGYTF. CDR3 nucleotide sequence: TGTGCCAGCACTGGGACGGGACATAACTATGGCTACACCTTC.